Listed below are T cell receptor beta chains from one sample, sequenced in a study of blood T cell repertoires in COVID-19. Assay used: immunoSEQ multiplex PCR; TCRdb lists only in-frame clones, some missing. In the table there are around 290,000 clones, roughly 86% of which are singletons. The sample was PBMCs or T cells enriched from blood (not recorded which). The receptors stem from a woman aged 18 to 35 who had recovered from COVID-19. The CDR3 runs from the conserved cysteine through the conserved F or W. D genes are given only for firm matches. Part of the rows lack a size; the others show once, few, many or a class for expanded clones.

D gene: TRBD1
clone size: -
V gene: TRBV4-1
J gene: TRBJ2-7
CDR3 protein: CASSQGGTAFYEQYF
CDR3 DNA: TGCGCCAGCAGCCAAGGGGGGACAGCCTTCTACGAGCAGTACTTC

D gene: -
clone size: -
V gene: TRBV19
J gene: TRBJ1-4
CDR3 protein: CASSPWPNSGGREKLFF
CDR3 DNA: TGTGCCAGTAGTCCGTGGCCCAATTCGGGGGGACGGGAAAAACTGTTTTTT

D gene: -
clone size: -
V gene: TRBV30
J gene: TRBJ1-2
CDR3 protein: CAWSTGSYGYTF
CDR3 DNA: TGTGCCTGGAGTACAGGGAGCTATGGCTACACCTTC

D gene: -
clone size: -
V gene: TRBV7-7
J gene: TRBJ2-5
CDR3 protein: CASSLGDQETQYF
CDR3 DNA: TGTGCCAGCAGCTTAGGAGATCAAGAGACCCAGTACTTC

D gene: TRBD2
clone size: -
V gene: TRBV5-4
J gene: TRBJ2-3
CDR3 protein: CASSLEAGASDTQYF
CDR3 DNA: TGTGCCAGCAGCTTGGAAGCGGGAGCTTCAGATACGCAGTATTTT

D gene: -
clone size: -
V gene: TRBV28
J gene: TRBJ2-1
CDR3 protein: CASSSSGVWFQNEQFF
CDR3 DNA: TGTGCCAGCAGTTCTTCAGGGGTTTGGTTCCAGAATGAGCAGTTCTTC

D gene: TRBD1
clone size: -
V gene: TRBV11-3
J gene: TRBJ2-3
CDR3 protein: CASSKWTGGDTDTQYF
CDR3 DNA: TGTGCCAGCAGCAAGTGGACAGGAGGCGACACAGATACGCAGTATTTT

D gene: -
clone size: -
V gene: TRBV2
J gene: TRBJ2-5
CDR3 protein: CASMVPGRETQYF
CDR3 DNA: TGTGCCAGCATGGTGCCAGGGCGCGAGACCCAGTACTTC

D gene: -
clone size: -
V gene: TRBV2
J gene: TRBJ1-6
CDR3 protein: CASILLTSRNSPLHF
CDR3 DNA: TGTGCCAGCATCCTATTGACTTCCCGAAATTCACCCCTCCACTTT

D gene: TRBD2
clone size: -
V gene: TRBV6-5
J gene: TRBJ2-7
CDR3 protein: CASKTVTSGSYEQYF
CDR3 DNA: TGTGCCAGCAAGACGGTCACTAGCGGGAGTTACGAGCAGTACTTC

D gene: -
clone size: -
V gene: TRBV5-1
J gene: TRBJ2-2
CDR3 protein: CASSSKGNAGGTGELFF
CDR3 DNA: TGCGCCAGCAGCTCGAAGGGAAACGCCGGGGGCACCGGGGAGCTGTTTTTT

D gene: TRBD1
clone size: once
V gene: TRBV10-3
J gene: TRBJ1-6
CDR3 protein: CAISVGGQDSPLHF
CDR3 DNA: TGTGCCATCAGTGTTGGGGGACAGGATTCACCCCTCCACTTT

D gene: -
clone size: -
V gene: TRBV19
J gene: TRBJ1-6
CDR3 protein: CASSYRGVGNSPLHF
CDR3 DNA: TGTGCCAGTAGTTATCGGGGGGTCGGTAATTCACCCCTCCACTTT

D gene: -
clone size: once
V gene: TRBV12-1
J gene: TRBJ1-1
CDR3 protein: CASNRGRGQDPKWEAFF
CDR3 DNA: TGTGCCAGCAACCGAGGAAGGGGCCAAGATCCCAAATGGGAAGCTTTCTTT

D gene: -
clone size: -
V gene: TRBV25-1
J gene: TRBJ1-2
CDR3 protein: CASSTSSGSRSYGYTF
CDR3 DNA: TGTGCCAGCAGTACCAGCTCGGGGTCAAGGTCCTATGGCTACACCTTC